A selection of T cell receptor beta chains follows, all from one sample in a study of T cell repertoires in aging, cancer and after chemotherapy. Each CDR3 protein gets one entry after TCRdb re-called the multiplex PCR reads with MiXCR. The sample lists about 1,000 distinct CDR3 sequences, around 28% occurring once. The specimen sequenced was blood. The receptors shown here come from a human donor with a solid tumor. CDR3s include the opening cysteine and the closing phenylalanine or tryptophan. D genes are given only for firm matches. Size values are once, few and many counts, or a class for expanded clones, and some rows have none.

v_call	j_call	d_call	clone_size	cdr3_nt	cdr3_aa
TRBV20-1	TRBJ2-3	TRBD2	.	TGCAGTGCTAGCAGACTAGCCGCAGATACGCAGTATTTT	CSASRLAADTQYF
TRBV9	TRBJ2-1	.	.	TGTGCCAGCAGCGTAGGGGTAGGGAATGCCTACAATGAGCAGTTCTTC	CASSVGVGNAYNEQFF
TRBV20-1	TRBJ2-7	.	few	TGCAGTGCTAACCGGGACTCCAAAGCCTCCTACGAGCAGTACTTC	CSANRDSKASYEQYF
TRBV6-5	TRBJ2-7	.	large	TGTGCCAGCGCCCCCGGGGCCTCCTACGAGCAGTACTTC	CASAPGASYEQYF
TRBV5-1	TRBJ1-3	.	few	TGCGCCAGCAGCTCCAACTCTGGAAACACCATATATTTT	CASSSNSGNTIYF
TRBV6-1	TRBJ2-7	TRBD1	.	TGTGCCAGCAGAACCGGGACAGGGGGTTTGGGCGAGCAGTACTTC	CASRTGTGGLGEQYF
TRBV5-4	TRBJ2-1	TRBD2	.	TGTGCCAGCAGCGGGACTAGCGGGAGGGCCTCAACCTACAATGAGCAGTTCTTC	CASSGTSGRASTYNEQFF
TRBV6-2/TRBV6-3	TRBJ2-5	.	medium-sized	TGTGCCAGCAGTTACGGGGGGAGGCAGGAGACCCAGTACTTC	CASSYGGRQETQYF
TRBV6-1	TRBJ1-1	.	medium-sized	TGTGCCAGCGGGAGGGTGGGGGCGAACACTGAAGCTTTCTTT	CASGRVGANTEAFF
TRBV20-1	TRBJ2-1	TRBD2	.	TGCAGTGCTAGAGATCCTGGGACTAGTGACTATGAGCAGTTCTTC	CSARDPGTSDYEQFF
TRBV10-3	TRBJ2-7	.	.	TGTGCCATCAGTAAGGACAGTACCTCCTACGAGCAGTACTTT	CAISKDSTSYEQYF
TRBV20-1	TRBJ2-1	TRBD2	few	TGCAGTGCTAGGGCTAGCGGGAGCTTGAATGAGCAGTTCTTC	CSARASGSLNEQFF
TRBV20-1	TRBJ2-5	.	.	TGCAGTGCTAGAGACCCCGGGTTGGAGACCCAGTACTTC	CSARDPGLETQYF
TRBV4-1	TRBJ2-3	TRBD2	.	TGCGCCAGCAGCCCCTGGACTAGCGGGATGAGAGATACGCAGTATTTT	CASSPWTSGMRDTQYF
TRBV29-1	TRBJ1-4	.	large	TGCAGCGTTAGGTTTCCTAAGGATGAAAAACTGTTTTTT	CSVRFPKDEKLFF
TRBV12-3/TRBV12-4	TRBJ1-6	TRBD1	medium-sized	TGTGCCAGCAGGCGGACAGGGGCTAATTCACCCCTCCACTTT	CASRRTGANSPLHF
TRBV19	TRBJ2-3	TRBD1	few	TGTGCCAGTAGTCCCTTGGACAGGGCAAAACAGTATTTT	CASSPLDRAKQYF
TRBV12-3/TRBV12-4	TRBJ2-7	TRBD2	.	TGTGCCAGCAGTTCTAGCGGGAGAGCGAGAGAGCAGTACTTC	CASSSSGRAREQYF
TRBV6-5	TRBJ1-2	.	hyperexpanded	TGTGCCAGCAGTTACTCGATCGCGTCAGGGCTATCCTATGGCTACACCTTC	CASSYSIASGLSYGYTF
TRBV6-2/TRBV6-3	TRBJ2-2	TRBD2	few	TGTGCCAGCAGTCGTCCGACTAGCGGGGGGAACACCGGGGAGCTGTTTTTT	CASSRPTSGGNTGELFF
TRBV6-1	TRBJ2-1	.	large	TGTGCCAGCAGTGTCCGGGACTCGTTTAATGAGCAGTTCTTC	CASSVRDSFNEQFF
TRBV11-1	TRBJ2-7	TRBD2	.	TGTGCCAGCAGACAAACTAGCGGGAGGGACCCCTACGAGCAGTACTTC	CASRQTSGRDPYEQYF